Each of the 2 T cell receptor beta chains below was sequenced from the same sample in a study of shared clonotypes between healthy human individuals. Using immunoSEQ multiplex PCR, the repertoire was profiled, and TCRdb retains in-frame clones only, with some absent. Of more than 1.2 million clones listed, 97% to 99% were seen once; the top ten hold over 0.3%. Sequenced: naive CD4+ T cells sorted from blood. Subset: CD45RA+ positively selected. These receptors were collected from a man in his thirties or forties in good health.

The chain combines TRBV10-3 with TRBJ2-1; TRBD2 is a possible D gene (5 bases). The CDR3 spans 15 residues. V lost 10 bases to trimming and J lost 5 bases, with 21 bases between them. Germline V gives CDR1 ENHRY, CDR2 SYGVKD. This CDR3 reads CATGFGAALNNEQFF. For the CDR3, the DNA is TGTGCCACCGGGTTCGGAGCGGCGCTAAACAATGAGCAGTTCTTC.

The chain recombines TRBV11-3 with TRBJ1-1; the D is unclear. The CDR3 runs 13 residues. Germline V gene lookup returns CDR1 SGHNT and CDR2 YENEEA. With 2 bases removed from V and 3 bases from J, the gap between germline ends came to 7 bases. This CDR3 is CASSLLGYTEAFF. CDR3 nucleotide sequence: TGTGCCAGCAGCTTATTGGGGTACACTGAAGCTTTCTTT.